Following are 9 T cell receptor beta chains from one sample sequenced in a study of T cells after yellow fever vaccination. TCRdb re-called the 5' RACE reads with MiXCR, one entry per CDR3 protein. The table has 350,000 to 450,000 distinct CDR3 sequences, over 5% seen once. This material consisted of PBMCs, taken 5 days after the yellow fever booster vaccination. The receptor set was obtained from a man under 40 who received the YFV17D yellow fever vaccine.

Note on this clonotype: A read error is possible here, since a much larger clone lies one base away. The chain employs TRBV20-1 and TRBJ2-7; D not resolved. The CDR3 consists of 14 residues. From germline, CDR1 is DFQATT and CDR2 SNEGSKA (reference sequence). The CDR3 bases are TGCAGTGCTCGACTCCTGAAGAGGCATGACGAGCGGTACTTC. Translated: CSARLLKRHDERYF.

The chain couples TRBV9 to TRBJ2-1, with D possibly being TRBD2 (6 bases). Between the trimmed V and J ends, which lost 0 bases and 10 bases, there was a span of 11 bases. Germline V gives CDR1 SGDLS, CDR2 YYNGEE. The CDR3 runs 13 residues. CDR3 DNA sequence: TGTGCCAGCAGCGTAGATGTTAGCGGCGAGCAGTTCTTC. Its protein is CASSVDVSGEQFF.

This sequence joins TRBV9 and TRBJ2-7; 7 bases align to TRBD2. The CDR3 extends over 14 amino acids. The junction had 7 bases not matched to a gene; V was cut back by 0 bases and J by 7 bases. Germline CDR1 is SGDLS and CDR2 is YYNGEE. The CDR3 region has the DNA TGTGCCAGCAGCGTAGCTATGGGGGAGGGGGAGCAGTACTTC. It translates to CASSVAMGEGEQYF.

This clonotype is a singleton in its sample. The V call is TRBV7-2, the J call TRBJ2-3; D is unclear. The CDR3 is 14 amino acids. CDR1 is SGHTA and CDR2 is FQGNSA in the germline V gene. V lost 0 bases, J lost 4 bases, and 8 bases lay in between. This chain's CDR3 is CASSLAESPDTQYF. In DNA form, the CDR3 reads TGTGCCAGCAGCTTAGCCGAGTCACCAGATACGCAGTATTTT.

This clonotype was detected many times. The chain couples TRBV5-1 to TRBJ2-7; possibly TRBD2 for D (5 bases). V was cut by 0 bases and J by 0 bases, with 7 bases left in between. Germline V gives CDR1 SGHRS, CDR2 YFSETQ. This CDR3 contains 14 residues. In nucleotides, the CDR3 is TGCGCCAGCAGCTTGGCTGGGAGCTCCTACGAGCAGTACTTC. Its translation is CASSLAGSSYEQYF.

This clonotype was seen ten or more times. V usage is TRBV20-1 and J usage is TRBJ2-5; no clear D gene. Trimming shortened V by 6 bases and J by 0 bases, and 5 bases separated the two germline ends. The CDR3 contains 11 residues. The germline V gene has CDR1 DFQATT and CDR2 SNEGSKA (reference sequence). The CDR3 DNA follows: TGCAGTGCGTTCAACCAAGAGACCCAGTACTTC. It yields the protein CSAFNQETQYF.

This clonotype was recorded a few times. The gene calls are TRBV28 and TRBJ2-2, with D perhaps TRBD1 (6 bases). Between the trimmed V and J ends, which lost 8 bases and 5 bases, there was a span of 12 bases. Germline V gives CDR1 MDHEN, CDR2 SYDVKM. The CDR3 sequence is 13 residues long. In DNA form, the CDR3 reads TGTGCCAGCTGGAACACAGGGACCGGGGAGCTGTTTTTT. Its protein product is CASWNTGTGELFF.

This clonotype was found a few times. The gene calls are TRBV6-1 and TRBJ2-7; D is perhaps TRBD1 (6 bases). There are 15 residues in the CDR3. Germline lookup yields CDR1 MNHNS and CDR2 SASEGT. Trimming took 6 bases from V and 2 from J, leaving 17 bases between them. The CDR3 nucleotides are TGTGCCAGCAGACTTTATCGGACAGCCGCCTACGAGCAGTACTTC. Residues: CASRLYRTAAYEQYF.

This clonotype has only a few counts. The rearrangement uses TRBV7-2 and TRBJ2-2, with 9 bases aligning to TRBD2. Germline-derived CDR1 and CDR2 are SGHTA and FQGNSA. The CDR3 is 16 residues long. V was clipped by 1 base and J by 6 bases; unmatched bases: 6. CDR3 region: CASSLVAGVLPGELFF. DNA for the CDR3: TGTGCCAGCAGCTTAGTAGCGGGAGTACTACCCGGGGAGCTGTTTTTT.